The next 10 T cell receptor beta chains were all read from a single sample in a study of spatial heterogeneity in lung cancer (dated by TCRdb to the late 2010s). Overall study results and their limits: The tumor nonsynonymous mutation count correlated with the number of expanded intratumoral alpha and beta TCRs.

Library preparation used 5' RACE. The data were produced on a NextSeq 500. Clones were called with MiXCR by TCRdb after fastp trimmed the public reads at Q25, and only in-frame beta chains were retained. Entries are consolidated by CDR3 protein sequence, retaining the most common genes and DNA. For this sample the table gives some 10,000 distinct CDR3 sequences, of which 4.5% were detected only once. The ten largest clones capture about 9.9% of the sample. In light of the paper, this sample's time point label describes: sample taken at primary tumor resection. No antigen is known for these receptors. The specimen comprised lung tumor tissue, sampled at surgery. The source of these receptors is a female donor with early-stage non-small cell lung cancer.

In this sample, this clonotype is medium-sized. The V and J genes are TRBV14 and TRBJ2-7; 9 bases are shared with TRBD1. Germline V gene data show CDR1 as SGHDN and CDR2 as FVKESK. CDR3 length: 14 amino acids. V dropped 1 base and J dropped 2; count of bases not matched to a gene: 0. CDR3 protein: CASSQGTGAYEQYF. DNA of the CDR3: TGTGCCAGCAGCCAAGGGACAGGGGCCTACGAGCAGTACTTC.

This clonotype was seen many times. The chain links TRBV20-1 to TRBJ2-1; 10 bases align to TRBD1. The trim removed 6 bases at V and 10 bases at J, leaving 15 bases unmatched. Germline CDR1 reads DFQATT; CDR2 reads SNEGSKA (reference sequence). CDR3 length equals 15 residues. This CDR3 reads CSAGRMGQGSQEQFF. CDR3 in DNA: TGCAGTGCCGGGAGAATGGGACAGGGGTCTCAAGAGCAGTTCTTC.

This clonotype occurred many times. The rearrangement links TRBV29-1 to TRBJ2-7, with D possibly being TRBD2 (6 bases). Deletions cut 3 bases from V and 5 bases from J, with 14 bases between. In germline, CDR1 is SQVTM, CDR2 ANQGSEA. The CDR3 consists of 13 residues. The CDR3 nucleotides read TGCAGCGTTGAGGCCGGGGGTGGAAACGAGCAGTACTTC. This gives the protein CSVEAGGGNEQYF.

This clonotype was recorded at least ten times. The chain uses TRBV12-3 or TRBV12-4 and TRBJ2-1, with a weak D call TRBD2 (6 bases). V shed 1 base and J shed 3 bases, with 10 bases lying between them. The CDR3 loop spans 15 amino acids. CDR3 nucleotide sequence: TGTGCCAGCAGTTTAGGAAGGGAGGACTACAATGAGCAGTTCTTC. Its translation: CASSLGREDYNEQFF.

This clonotype was observed many times. This sequence may be a read error, since a much larger clone differs from it by one base. In nucleotides, the CDR3 is TGTGCCAGCAGCCGGACAGGCCGCGATGGCTACAACTTC. This codes for CASSRTGRDGYNF. The rearrangement uses TRBV5-4 and TRBJ1-2, with 7 bases that match TRBD1. Germline values: CDR1 SGHNT, CDR2 YYREEE (reference sequence). This CDR3 spans 13 amino acids.

Many counts were recorded for this clonotype. A read error may account for a junction end that differs from germline. The V and J genes are TRBV7-2 and TRBJ2-7, with 7 bases that match TRBD2. Germline lookup yields CDR1 SGHTA and CDR2 FQGNSA. There are 12 residues in the CDR3. The CDR3 coding sequence is TGTGCCAGCAGCTTCAATCGGGAGGCCGCCCACTTC. Its protein product is CASSFNREAAHF.

By share of the sample, this clonotype is medium-sized (0.01 to 0.1%). The chain joins TRBV27 to TRBJ2-1; D might be TRBD2 (6 bases). The CDR3 spans 12 residues. CDR1 and CDR2 from the germline V gene are MNHEY and SMNVEV (reference sequence). Between the trimmed V and J ends, which lost 6 bases and 3 bases, there was a span of 6 bases. CDR3 sequence: CASREGYNEQFF. In DNA, the CDR3 is TGTGCCAGCAGGGAGGGCTACAATGAGCAGTTCTTC.

This clonotype was observed at least ten times. The rearrangement uses TRBV7-9 and TRBJ2-7; D is perhaps TRBD1 (7 bases). Trimming shortened V by 3 bases and J by 0 bases, and 15 bases separated the two germline ends. The CDR3 is 16 amino acids. CDR1 is SEHNR, CDR2 FQNEAQ, per germline (reference sequence). The CDR3, as DNA: TGTGCCAGCAGCTTCGCTGGAGGGGGCAGCTCCTACGAGCAGTACTTC. It is translated as CASSFAGGGSSYEQYF.

J is TRBJ1-3 and V is TRBV18; unclear D gene. This CDR3 spans 16 amino acids. The V gene lost 3 bases and the J gene lost 0 bases, with 12 bases spanning the gap. CDR1 and CDR2 from the germline V gene are KGHSH and LQKENI. CDR3 loop: CASSPRTAGSGNTIYF. DNA for the CDR3: TGTGCCAGCTCACCGAGGACCGCGGGCTCTGGAAACACCATATATTTT.

Many counts were recorded for this clonotype. The genes are TRBV4-1 and TRBJ2-7; D might be TRBD1 (5 bases). The CDR3 has 15 residues. V was trimmed by 1 base and J by 3 bases, leaving 13 bases between them. In germline, CDR1 is MGHRA, CDR2 YSYEKL. CDR3 amino acids: CASSQVLEQGYEQYF. The DNA for the CDR3 is TGCGCCAGCAGCCAAGTCCTCGAGCAGGGCTACGAGCAGTACTTC.